The 30 T cell receptor beta chains listed next were all sequenced from one sample in a study of technical replicates of blood from several donors. Measured with immunoSEQ multiplex PCR; TCRdb has only the in-frame clones, and not every one. The table includes some 78,000 clones, around 94% detected once. The sequencing input was T cells isolated from PBMCs. All receptors come from a human donor in good health.

The chain recombines TRBV29-1 with TRBJ1-2; D remains unclear. V lost 6 bases, J lost 1 base, and 9 bases lay in between. The CDR3 consists of 12 residues. Per germline, CDR1 SQVTM and CDR2 ANQGSEA. In DNA form, the CDR3 reads TGCAGCGTAATCAGTATTAACTATGGCTACACCTTC. Translation gives CSVISINYGYTF.

This chain connects TRBV7-8 to TRBJ1-2; TRBD1 aligns across 7 bases. Looked up from germline, CDR1 is SGHVS and CDR2 is FQNEAQ. This CDR3 comprises 16 residues. Losses at the gene ends were 0 bases for V and 4 bases for J; bases not matched to a gene: 8. This chain's CDR3 is CASSLALKGQIYGYTF. The CDR3, as DNA: TGTGCCAGCAGCTTAGCCCTCAAGGGACAGATCTATGGCTACACCTTC.

This rearrangement joins TRBV6-1 to TRBJ2-7; 9 positions match TRBD2. The CDR3 has 14 residues. Trimming removed 6 bases from V and 1 base from J; junction bases left unmatched: 4. Germline V lookup: CDR1 MNHNS, CDR2 SASEGT. The CDR3 DNA reads TGTGCCAGCAGGAATAGCGGGAGATCCTACGAGCAGTACTTC. The encoded protein is CASRNSGRSYEQYF.

This clone was detected only once. The gene calls are TRBV5-8 and TRBJ2-3; TRBD2 matches at 9 bases. The CDR3 loop spans 16 amino acids. The germline gives CDR1 SGHTS, CDR2 YDEGEE. Trimming took 2 bases from V and 3 from J; bases not matched to a gene: 7. Written as DNA, the CDR3 is TGTGCCAGCAGCTTCTACGCTAGCGGGGAAACAGATACGCAGTATTTT. It specifies CASSFYASGETDTQYF.

The V gene is TRBV7-8, the J gene TRBJ1-2, with 7 positions matching TRBD1. After removal of 4 bases from V and 4 bases from J, the junction contained 6 bases not matched to a gene. CDR3 length: 14 amino acids. The V gene's germline CDR1 is SGHVS and CDR2 FQNEAQ. CDR3 nucleotides: TGTGCCAGCAGCTCAGGGGGGACCTCCTATGGCTACACCTTC. Encoded protein: CASSSGGTSYGYTF.

This rearrangement joins TRBV15 to TRBJ2-3; 9 bases are a match to TRBD1. The junction had 10 bases not matched to a gene; V was cut back by 0 bases and J by 6 bases. CDR1 and CDR2 from the germline V gene are LNHNV and YYDKDF (reference sequence). This CDR3 has 17 amino acids. This CDR3 reads CATSREFPGQGSDTQYF. The CDR3 region has the DNA TGTGCCACCAGCAGAGAATTCCCGGGACAGGGATCGGATACGCAGTATTTT.

This rearrangement joins TRBV19 to TRBJ2-7, with D tentatively TRBD2 (5 bases). V lost 5 bases, J lost 2 bases, and 16 bases lay in between. Germline CDR1 reads LNHDA; CDR2 reads SQIVND (reference sequence). The CDR3 runs 15 residues. CDR3: CASSPPAGSPYEQYF. The CDR3 region has the DNA TGTGCCAGTAGTCCCCCGGCTGGGAGCCCCTACGAGCAGTACTTC.

This clone was detected once. The chain recombines TRBV28 with TRBJ2-5; 10 bases map to TRBD1. CDR1 and CDR2 (germline): MDHEN, SYDVKM. The CDR3 has 16 residues. V was clipped by 3 bases and J by 7 bases; unmatched bases: 11. Here the CDR3 DNA reads TGTGCCAGCAGTTTGACTCTTATGGGGACAGGGGTGACCCAGTACTTC. Protein product: CASSLTLMGTGVTQYF.

The chain carries TRBV18 and TRBJ1-2; possibly TRBD1 for D (6 bases). The CDR3 spans 18 residues. The germline CDR1 and CDR2 sequences are KGHSH and LQKENI. V was shortened by 4 bases and J by 0 bases, with 21 bases between the two germline ends. The CDR3 spells CASSLQLSGDTSNYGYTF. The CDR3 coding sequence is TGTGCCAGCTCACTTCAATTAAGTGGGGACACCTCTAACTATGGCTACACCTTC.

This clone appeared once. The genes are TRBV25-1 and TRBJ2-5; 10 bases line up with TRBD2. Losses at the gene ends were 2 bases for V and 5 bases for J; bases not matched to a gene: 8. The V gene's germline CDR1 is MGHDK and CDR2 SYGVNS. CDR3 length: 16 amino acids. The CDR3 DNA follows: TGTGCCAGCAGTGAACTAGCGGGGGCGATGGGGGAGACCCAGTACTTC. Amino acid sequence: CASSELAGAMGETQYF. Full variable domain (rest looked up from reference TRBV25-1 and TRBJ2-5): EADIYQTPRYLVIGTGKKITLECSQTMGHDKMYWYQQDPGMELHLIHYSYGVNSTEKGDLSSESTVSRIRTEHFPLTLESARPSHTSQYLCASSELAGAMGETQYFGPGTRLLVL.

The chain links TRBV5-1 to TRBJ1-4, with D uncertain. Germline V gives CDR1 SGHRS, CDR2 YFSETQ. This CDR3 region has 15 residues. V dropped 0 bases and J dropped 8 bases, with 14 bases sitting between them. The CDR3 loop reads CASSLVGSRAEKLFF. The CDR3 nucleotides are TGCGCCAGCAGCTTGGTAGGGAGTCGCGCGGAAAAACTGTTTTTT.

The chain joins TRBV5-5 to TRBJ1-5; 9 nucleotides align to TRBD1. The germline gives CDR1 SGHKS, CDR2 YYEKEE (reference sequence). This CDR3 is built from 15 residues. J lost 7 bases, V lost 4 bases, and 9 bases had no gene match. CDR3 in amino acids: CASSPGQGMGQPQHF. CDR3 sequence (DNA): TGTGCCAGCAGCCCCGGACAGGGGATGGGGCAGCCCCAGCATTTT. Together with reference TRBV5-5 and TRBJ1-5, the CDR3 gives the full variable domain: DAGVTQSPTHLIKTRGQQVTLRCSPISGHKSVSWYQQVLGQGPQFIFQYYEKEERGRGNFPDRFSARQFPNYSSELNVNALLLGDSALYLCASSPGQGMGQPQHFGDGTRLSIL.

The gene calls are TRBV5-1 and TRBJ1-1; D may be TRBD1 (6 bases). V gave up 4 bases and J gave up 2 bases, with 18 bases separating them. The CDR3 contains 16 residues. Germline V gene lookup returns CDR1 SGHRS and CDR2 YFSETQ. The chain's CDR3 is CASSGVGTNYNTEAFF. The CDR3 DNA reads as TGCGCCAGCAGCGGAGTAGGGACAAACTATAACACTGAAGCTTTCTTT.

V gene TRBV30 combines with J gene TRBJ2-1; TRBD1 aligns across 8 bases. The CDR3 spans 12 residues. CDR1 and CDR2 from the germline V gene are GTSNPN and SVGIG (reference sequence). The trim removed 7 bases at V and 9 bases at J, leaving 8 bases unmatched. CDR3 residues: CALGQDSGEQFF. CDR3 nucleotide sequence: TGTGCCTTGGGACAGGACAGTGGTGAGCAGTTCTTC. Full variable domain (missing parts from reference TRBV30 and TRBJ2-1): SQTIHQWPATLVQPVGSPLSLECTVEGTSNPNLYWYRQAAGRGLQLLFYSVGIGQISSEVPQNLSASRPQDRQFILSSKKLLLSDSGFYLCALGQDSGEQFFGPGTRLTVL.

V usage is TRBV9 and J usage is TRBJ2-1; 12 nucleotides line up with TRBD2. The germline CDR1 and CDR2 sequences are SGDLS and YYNGEE. V lost 1 base to trimming and J lost 2 bases; unmatched junction nucleotides: 1. The CDR3 runs 16 residues. The DNA for the CDR3 is TGTGCCAGCAGCGTACTAGCGGGGGGGCCCTACAATGAGCAGTTCTTC. The encoded protein is CASSVLAGGPYNEQFF.

This clone was observed once. The rearrangement joins TRBV27 to TRBJ2-1, with 10 bases matching TRBD2. Looked up from germline, CDR1 is MNHEY and CDR2 is SMNVEV (reference sequence). The trim removed 1 base at V and 7 bases at J, leaving 4 bases unmatched. The length of the CDR3 is 15 residues. The CDR3 nucleotides are TGTGCCAGCAGTTTATGGAGCGGGAGGGTAAATGAGCAGTTCTTC. Translated: CASSLWSGRVNEQFF.

The V and J genes are TRBV13 and TRBJ1-4; 10 bases map to TRBD1. Losses at the gene ends were 5 bases for V and 5 bases for J; bases not matched to a gene: 2. The germline gives CDR1 PRHDT, CDR2 FYEKMQ (reference sequence). CDR3 length: 14 residues. This CDR3 is CASSTDRGNEKLFF. The CDR3 DNA is TGTGCCAGCAGCACGGACAGGGGGAATGAAAAACTGTTTTTT.

The chain links TRBV29-1 to TRBJ2-1; 8 bases line up with TRBD1. This CDR3 comprises 12 residues. Germline CDR1 is SQVTM and CDR2 is ANQGSEA. The trim removed 5 bases at V and 8 bases at J, leaving 5 bases unmatched. In DNA, the CDR3 is TGCAGCGTTAGACAGGGGTTGTATGAGCAGTTCTTC. It translates to CSVRQGLYEQFF.

The chain combines TRBV4-1 with TRBJ1-1; 9 bases map to TRBD1. Germline CDR1 is MGHRA and CDR2 is YSYEKL. V gave up 4 bases and J gave up 5 bases; unmatched junction bases: 8. This CDR3 is 15 amino acids long. The CDR3 nucleotides read TGCGCCAGCAGCCGACCGGGACAGGGAACAACTGAAGCTTTCTTT. Translating gives CASSRPGQGTTEAFF.

This clone was detected once. The J gene is TRBJ1-3, the V gene TRBV9; D call uncertain. In germline, CDR1 is SGDLS, CDR2 YYNGEE. V lost 0 bases to trimming and J lost 0 bases, with 13 bases between them. The CDR3 spans 17 residues. DNA for the CDR3: TGTGCCAGCAGCGTAGAATACTTGGCGGCCTCTGGAAACACCATATATTTT. This sequence encodes CASSVEYLAASGNTIYF.

DNA of the CDR3: TGCGCCAGCAGCCAAGCCGGGGGGAGGGAGGGATTAGGCTACACCTTC. Protein sequence: CASSQAGGREGLGYTF. The chain recombines TRBV4-1 with TRBJ1-2; D is possibly TRBD1 (5 bases). CDR3 size: 16 residues. V lost 1 base, J lost 8 bases, and 20 bases lay in between. Per the germline V gene, CDR1 is MGHRA and CDR2 is YSYEKL.

The chain links TRBV9 to TRBJ2-3, with 8 bases identical to TRBD2. The CDR3 has 15 residues. Germline CDR1 and CDR2: SGDLS and YYNGEE. J was trimmed by 2 bases and V by 2 bases; bases with no gene match: 4. As DNA, the CDR3 is TGTGCCAGCAGCGTGGGACTAGTTGACACAGATACGCAGTATTTT. Translating it yields CASSVGLVDTDTQYF.

The chain has TRBV2 and TRBJ1-1; D gene uncertain. The CDR3 is made up of 15 amino acids. Between the trimmed V and J ends, which lost 6 bases and 1 base, there was a span of 15 bases. The germline V gene has CDR1 SNHLY and CDR2 FYNNEI. Written as DNA, the CDR3 is TGTGCCAGCAGGATGATGCCCCCAGAGAACACTGAAGCTTTCTTT. This sequence encodes CASRMMPPENTEAFF.

V is TRBV2 and J is TRBJ2-2; TRBD1 agrees at 7 bases. J was trimmed by 3 bases and V by 1 base; bases with no gene match: 5. Germline CDR1 SNHLY, CDR2 FYNNEI. The CDR3 contains 16 residues. In DNA, the CDR3 is TGTGCCAGCAGTGAAGTGGGGACAGAGTACACCGGGGAGCTGTTTTTT. The encoded protein is CASSEVGTEYTGELFF.

The V call is TRBV5-1, the J call TRBJ2-5; D gene ambiguous. From germline, CDR1 is SGHRS and CDR2 YFSETQ. Trimming took off 0 bases at V and 1 base at J, with 7 bases between the two ends. This CDR3 spans 14 amino acids. The DNA for the CDR3 is TGCGCCAGCAGCTTGGGCGAGGTCCAAGAGACCCAGTACTTC. Amino acids: CASSLGEVQETQYF.

This rearrangement joins TRBV29-1 to TRBJ2-7; TRBD2 aligns across 7 bases. With 4 bases clipped from V and 2 bases from J, the junction kept 5 bases outside the gene matches. The germline V gene encodes CDR1 SQVTM and CDR2 ANQGSEA. This CDR3 has 13 amino acids. The DNA for the CDR3 is TGCAGCGTTGGGGGGGAGGGCGCCTACGAGCAGTACTTC. Translating gives CSVGGEGAYEQYF.

This rearrangement joins TRBV5-1 to TRBJ2-1, with D possibly matching TRBD1 (5 bases). V gave up 2 bases and J gave up 13 bases, with 10 bases separating them. Per the germline V gene, CDR1 is SGHRS and CDR2 is YFSETQ. CDR3 length equals 11 residues. CDR3 bases: TGCGCCAGCAGCTTAGGCAGGGCTCAGTTCTTC. Encoded protein: CASSLGRAQFF.

In its sample, this clone was seen a few times. The genes are TRBV7-6 and TRBJ2-2, with unresolved D. The CDR3 has 12 amino acids. Germline loops: CDR1 SGHVS, CDR2 FNYEAQ. Trimming took 4 bases from V and 6 from J, leaving 6 bases between them. The CDR3 nucleotides are TGTGCCAGCAGCTCAGGTTCCGGGGAGCTGTTTTTT. Amino acids: CASSSGSGELFF.

V is TRBV19 and J is TRBJ1-2, with 7 bases aligning to TRBD1. V dropped 1 base and J dropped 8; count of bases not matched to a gene: 7. The CDR3 runs to 14 residues. Germline V gene lookup returns CDR1 LNHDA and CDR2 SQIVND (reference sequence). The CDR3 sequence: CASSIVGGAEGYTF. The CDR3 region has the DNA TGTGCCAGTAGTATAGTAGGGGGCGCGGAGGGCTACACCTTC.

The chain joins TRBV2 to TRBJ2-7; possibly TRBD1 for D (6 bases). Trimming pared 5 bases from V and 5 bases from J, leaving 19 bases between. CDR1 is SNHLY, CDR2 FYNNEI, per germline. The CDR3 consists of 15 residues. CDR3 nucleotides: TGTGCCAGCAGTCAGGTCGGGACACGGCGCAACGAGCAGTACTTC. This gives the protein CASSQVGTRRNEQYF.